This T cell receptor beta chain was sequenced during a study of blood T cell repertoires in COVID-19. Per the original methods: Amplified reference gene primers provided the basis for estimating nucleated cell counts. Here immunoSEQ multiplex PCR was the method, and the copy in TCRdb shows in-frame clones only, minus some. The D gene and trimming were derived from the DNA, and the V and J assignments and clone size from that table. The profile covers about 87,000 clones, with roughly 80% appearing a single time and about 15% taken by the ten largest. Sequenced: peripheral blood. The TCR comes from a woman older than 75 with active or convalescent COVID-19.

Here the CDR3 reads CASSQDPAVYSNQPQHF. The CDR3 DNA follows: TGCGCCAGCAGCCAAGATCCGGCGGTTTATAGCAATCAGCCCCAGCATTTT. V gene TRBV4-1 combines with J gene TRBJ1-5; D not certain. Trimming left V 0 bases short and J 0 bases short, with 12 bases between. CDR1 and CDR2 (germline): MGHRA, YSYEKL. CDR3 length: 17 residues.